The 17 T cell receptor beta chains in this list originate from one sample, sequenced in a study of blood T cell repertoires in COVID-19. The data were produced by immunoSEQ multiplex PCR, yet TCRdb's version contains in-frame clones alone and is incomplete. In the table there are about 280,000 clones, over 75% of which are singletons. The sequencing sample was made of peripheral blood. The source is a human donor in a cohort sampled during active COVID-19.

The V call is TRBV20-1, the J call TRBJ2-7, with D uncertain. Trimming cost V 7 bases and J 7 bases, with 11 bases left between them. Germline V gene sequence: CDR1 DFQATT, CDR2 SNEGSKA (reference sequence). CDR3 length: 10 amino acids. CDR3 residues: CSVAAEEQYF. The CDR3 coding sequence is TGCAGTGTCGCGGCGGAGGAGCAGTACTTC.

The chain combines TRBV2 with TRBJ2-5; D is ambiguous. The ends were cut back, 3 bases at V and 5 bases at J, with 10 bases in the middle. The V gene's germline CDR1 is SNHLY and CDR2 FYNNEI. This CDR3 is 13 amino acids long. The CDR3 nucleotides read TGTGCCAGCAGTGACTGGAGTACGGAGACCCAGTACTTC. Translated, it gives CASSDWSTETQYF.

This clone was recorded only once. V is TRBV11-2 and J is TRBJ1-2; TRBD1 matches at 10 bases. The germline V gene has CDR1 SGHAT and CDR2 FQNNGV. The CDR3 extends over 16 amino acids. The junction had 12 bases not matched to a gene; V was cut back by 5 bases and J by 6 bases. CDR3 in amino acids: CASSGPLTGGANGYTF. CDR3 DNA: TGTGCCAGCAGCGGCCCACTGACAGGGGGCGCGAATGGCTACACCTTC.

The chain has TRBV14 and TRBJ2-5; weak D call: TRBD2 (6 bases). This CDR3 has 14 residues. Germline loops: CDR1 SGHDN, CDR2 FVKESK. V lost 5 bases to trimming and J lost 3 bases, with 13 bases between them. CDR3 sequence reads: CASSYAGLKETQYF. For the CDR3, the DNA is TGTGCCAGCAGCTATGCGGGACTTAAAGAGACCCAGTACTTC.

This sequence joins TRBV7-8 and TRBJ2-5, with 7 bases that match TRBD2. The ends lost 5 bases at V and 5 bases at J; junction bases unmatched: 14. Germline CDR1 is SGHVS and CDR2 is FQNEAQ. The CDR3 has 16 residues. In DNA, the CDR3 is TGTGCCAGCAGCCCGAGGACTAGGCCCAGTAGGGAGACCCAGTACTTC. This gives the protein CASSPRTRPSRETQYF.

The chain uses TRBV2 and TRBJ2-7, with D perhaps TRBD2 (6 bases). The CDR3 runs 12 residues. Germline CDR1 reads SNHLY; CDR2 reads FYNNEI. V was cut by 6 bases and J by 3 bases, with 9 bases left in between. CDR3 loop: CASSRESYEQYF. The CDR3 DNA sequence: TGTGCCAGCAGCCGGGAGAGCTACGAGCAGTACTTC.

Notes on this clone: The sample contains more than one DNA sequence encoding this CDR3. The rearrangement links TRBV3-1 (or the pseudogene TRBV3-2) to TRBJ2-6; unclear D gene. The CDR3 is 14 residues long. Trimming stripped 2 bases from V and 1 base from J, with 3 bases between. The V gene's germline CDR1 is LGHDT and CDR2 YNNKEL (reference sequence). DNA for the CDR3: TGTGCCAGCAGCCAACCTTCTGGGGCCAACGTCCTGACTTTC. It specifies CASSQPSGANVLTF.

The J gene is TRBJ2-1, the V gene TRBV7-6, with D perhaps TRBD2 (6 bases). In germline, CDR1 is SGHVS, CDR2 FNYEAQ. V dropped 5 bases and J dropped 9 bases, with 20 bases sitting between them. This CDR3 spans 15 amino acids. The CDR3 region is CASSLLGLEKFEQFF. DNA of the CDR3: TGTGCCAGCAGCCTTTTGGGACTGGAAAAATTTGAGCAGTTCTTC.

The rearrangement links TRBV27 to TRBJ2-1, with 9 bases fitting TRBD2. The CDR3 is 15 amino acids. The J segment lost 6 bases and the V segment lost 2 bases, leaving 5 bases of the junction unmatched. CDR1 is MNHEY, CDR2 SMNVEV, per germline (reference sequence). The CDR3 region has the DNA TGTGCCAGCAGTTTAATTAGCGGGAGTGGCAATGAGCAGTTCTTC. This codes for CASSLISGSGNEQFF.

This chain links TRBV19 with TRBJ1-5; 9 bases are a match to TRBD1. Germline trimming cut 5 bases from V and 8 bases from J; bases unmatched to any gene: 13. The CDR3 extends over 16 amino acids. Per the germline V gene, CDR1 is LNHDA and CDR2 is SQIVND (reference sequence). CDR3 loop: CASSYTGQGFREPQHF. The CDR3 DNA sequence: TGTGCCAGTAGTTATACGGGACAGGGCTTTAGGGAGCCCCAGCATTTT.

The chain employs TRBV3-1 (or the pseudogene TRBV3-2) and TRBJ1-1; possibly TRBD1 for D (5 bases). Germline V gene data show CDR1 as LGHDT and CDR2 as YNNKEL (reference sequence). V was shortened by 4 bases and J by 1 base, with 10 bases between the two germline ends. CDR3 length: 14 residues. The CDR3 coding sequence is TGTGCCAGCAGCCCCTATACAGGGAACACTGAAGCTTTCTTT. This gives the protein CASSPYTGNTEAFF.

This clone was counted between two and nine times. This chain joins TRBV7-9 and TRBJ2-7, with 7 positions matching TRBD2. Germline CDR1 reads SEHNR; CDR2 reads FQNEAQ (reference sequence). After removal of 4 bases from V and 6 bases from J, the junction contained 12 bases not matched to a gene. The CDR3 has 15 amino acids. Written as DNA, the CDR3 is TGTGCCAGCAGCTCAACGCGGGAGAACCTAGGCGAGCAGTACTTC. Encoded protein: CASSSTRENLGEQYF.

The chain has TRBV15 and TRBJ2-2; 9 nucleotides align to TRBD2. CDR1 is LNHNV, CDR2 YYDKDF, per germline (reference sequence). With V trimmed by 1 base and J by 4 bases, 7 bases remained unmatched. The CDR3 contains 17 residues. The CDR3 is CATSRGGAGGPTGELFF. CDR3 nucleotides: TGTGCCACCAGCAGAGGAGGGGCGGGAGGGCCCACCGGGGAGCTGTTTTTT.

The chain carries TRBV3-1 (or the pseudogene TRBV3-2) and TRBJ1-2; no definite D call. This CDR3 is built from 15 residues. Trimming took off 0 bases at V and 5 bases at J, with 13 bases between the two ends. The germline CDR1 and CDR2 sequences are LGHDT and YNNKEL (reference sequence). CDR3 coding DNA: TGTGCCAGCAGCCAAGATTACGCAGGCGTATATGGCTACACCTTC. As protein: CASSQDYAGVYGYTF.

The genes are TRBV6-4 and TRBJ2-3; 12 nucleotides match TRBD2. Germline trimming cut 5 bases from V and 6 bases from J; bases unmatched to any gene: 3. From germline, CDR1 is MRHNA and CDR2 SNTAGT. This CDR3 is built from 14 residues. Here the CDR3 DNA reads TGTGCCAGCAGTCTAGCGGGAGGGTCTGATACGCAGTATTTT. It yields the protein CASSLAGGSDTQYF.

The chain recombines TRBV24-1 with TRBJ1-4, with TRBD1 identical over 9 bases. With V trimmed by 3 bases and J by 7 bases, 8 bases remained unmatched. From germline, CDR1 is KGHDR and CDR2 SFDVKD. The CDR3 is 16 residues long. CDR3 amino acids: CATSDKQTGGSEKLFF. The CDR3 region has the DNA TGTGCCACCAGTGATAAGCAGACAGGGGGAAGTGAAAAACTGTTTTTT.

The chain carries TRBV7-8 and TRBJ1-1, with D possibly TRBD1 on 6 matching bases. The germline V gene has CDR1 SGHVS and CDR2 FQNEAQ. CDR3 length equals 14 residues. Trimming removed 5 bases from V and 1 base from J, with 11 bases in between. CDR3 residues: CASSMTGGNTEAFF. The CDR3 DNA sequence: TGTGCCAGCAGCATGACAGGAGGGAACACTGAAGCTTTCTTT.